This entry features one T cell receptor beta chain sequence. Its antigen is unknown. This sample is drawn from a study of cytotoxic CD8 clonotypes in ibrutinib-treated CLL. Study-wide results and limits: Public clonotypes showed up rarely, and on treatment they shrank or held steady. A rise in clonality was seen at ibrutinib response, and a fall back toward baseline was seen at progression.

TCR beta libraries used approximately 1.9 micrograms of genomic DNA from cryopreserved PBMCs. Measured with immunoSEQ multiplex PCR; TCRdb has only the in-frame clones, and not every one. The sample carries fewer than 150,000 clones, roughly 84% recorded once. This CDR3 is built from 17 residues. Losses at the gene ends were 2 bases for V and 0 bases for J; bases not matched to a gene: 7. Germline CDR1 and CDR2: SGHDT and YYEEEE. Sequencing used PBMCs, obtained after 24 months of ibrutinib treatment. The source is a human donor with chronic lymphocytic leukemia. The V call is TRBV5-6, the J call TRBJ2-3; 9 bases map to TRBD2. The CDR3 DNA follows: TGTGCCAGCAGCTTTCGTTCTAGCGGGGCTAGCACAGATACGCAGTATTTT. The encoded protein is CASSFRSSGASTDTQYF.